The T cell receptor (beta chain) described here comes from a study of blood T cell repertoires in COVID-19. As for the study in general: The study drew acute and convalescent COVID-19 samples from the United States, Italy and Spain.

V lost 3 bases and J 6 bases, leaving 11 bases between the germline ends. The CDR3 extends over 12 amino acids. Germline CDR1 and CDR2: GTSNPN and SVGIG (reference sequence). Per the study methods: Counts of nucleated cells, estimated from reference gene primer amplification, were obtained. Assay: immunoSEQ multiplex PCR; the TCRdb copy retains only in-frame clones and omits some. D and trimming were read from the DNA, whereas the V and J calls and clone size are those reported in that table. This table holds some 77,000 clones, more than 80% found once. Sequenced: peripheral blood. The rearrangement joins TRBV30 to TRBJ1-2; a possible D gene is TRBD1 (6 bases). This clonotype was sampled from a woman in her sixties or seventies with acute or convalescent COVID-19. The CDR3 is CAWRRTANGYTF. CDR3 coding DNA: TGTGCCTGGAGGAGGACAGCCAATGGCTACACCTTC.